The source of this TCR beta chain is a study of blood T cell repertoires in COVID-19. On the study more broadly: The United States, Italy and Spain supplied acute and convalescent COVID-19 samples. PBMCs, B-cell-depleted T cells, or T cells provided the cDNA or gDNA that made up the material.

Original methodology: Reference gene primer amplification gave nucleated cell count estimates. TCRdb's copy holds only in-frame clones and misses some; the assay was immunoSEQ multiplex PCR. V and J calls and clone size are as listed in that table; D and trimming were resolved from the DNA. The table shows a few hundred thousand clones, with 86% occurring only once. Trimming cost V 4 bases and J 4 bases, with 14 bases left between them. The CDR3 totals 14 residues. The V gene's germline CDR1 is MNHEY and CDR2 SVGAGI. Sequences were obtained from peripheral blood. This sequence originates from a young man who had recovered from COVID-19. The V call is TRBV6-5, the J call TRBJ2-7, with D possibly matching TRBD1 (6 bases). The CDR3 loop reads CASSFYPGAYEQYF. CDR3 DNA: TGTGCCAGCAGTTTTTACCCAGGGGCGTACGAGCAGTACTTC.